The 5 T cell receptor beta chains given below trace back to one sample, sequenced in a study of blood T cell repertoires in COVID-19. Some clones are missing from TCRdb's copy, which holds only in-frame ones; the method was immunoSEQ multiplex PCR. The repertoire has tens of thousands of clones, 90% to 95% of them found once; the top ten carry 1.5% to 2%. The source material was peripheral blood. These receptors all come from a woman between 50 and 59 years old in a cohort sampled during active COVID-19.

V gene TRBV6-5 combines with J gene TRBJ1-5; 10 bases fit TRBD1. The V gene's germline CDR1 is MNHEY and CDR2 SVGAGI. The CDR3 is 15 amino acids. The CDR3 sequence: CGRDRGLYSNQPQHF. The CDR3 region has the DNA TGTGGCCGGGACAGGGGCCTTTATAGCAATCAGCCCCAGCATTTT.

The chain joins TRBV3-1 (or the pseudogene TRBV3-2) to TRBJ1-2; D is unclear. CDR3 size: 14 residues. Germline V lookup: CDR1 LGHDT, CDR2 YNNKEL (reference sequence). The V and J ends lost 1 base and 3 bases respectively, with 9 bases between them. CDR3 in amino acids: CASSQVAAHYGYTF. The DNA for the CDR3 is TGTGCCAGCAGCCAAGTAGCCGCTCACTATGGCTACACCTTC.

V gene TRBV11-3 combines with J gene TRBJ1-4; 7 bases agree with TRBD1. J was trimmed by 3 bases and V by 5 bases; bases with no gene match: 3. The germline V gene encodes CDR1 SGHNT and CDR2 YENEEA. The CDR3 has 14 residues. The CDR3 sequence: CASSRGTANEKLFF. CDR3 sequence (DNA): TGTGCCAGCAGCCGAGGGACAGCTAATGAAAAACTGTTTTTT.

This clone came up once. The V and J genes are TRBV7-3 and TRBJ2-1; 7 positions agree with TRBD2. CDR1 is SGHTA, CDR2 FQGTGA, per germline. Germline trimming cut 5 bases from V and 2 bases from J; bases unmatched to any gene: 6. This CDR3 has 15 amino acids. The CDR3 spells CASSDSGGPYNEQFF. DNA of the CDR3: TGTGCCAGCAGCGACTCGGGGGGACCCTACAATGAGCAGTTCTTC.

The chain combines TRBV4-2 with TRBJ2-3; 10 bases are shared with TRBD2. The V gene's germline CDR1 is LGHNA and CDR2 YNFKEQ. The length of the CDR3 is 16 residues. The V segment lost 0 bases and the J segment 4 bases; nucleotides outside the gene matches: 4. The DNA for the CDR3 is TGTGCCAGCAGCCAAGATGCTAGCGGGAGCGCAGATACGCAGTATTTT. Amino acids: CASSQDASGSADTQYF.